This T cell receptor (beta chain) stems from a study of shared clonotypes between healthy human individuals. Naive CD8 cells lacked CD45RO, underwent positive selection for CCR7 and left out terminally differentiated effector memory CD45RA+ cells. The junction had 8 bases not matched to a gene; V was cut back by 4 bases and J by 3 bases. CDR3 size: 15 residues. Germline V gives CDR1 SGDLS, CDR2 YYNGEE. The table came from immunoSEQ multiplex PCR; TCRdb's copy has only in-frame clones and leaves some out. The sample carries some 2.1 million clones, just under 95% recorded once. Sequenced sample: naive CD8+ T cells sorted from blood. The source is a man aged 18-30 years in good health. This chain links TRBV9 with TRBJ2-7, with TRBD1 matching 9 bases. The CDR3 bases are TGTGCCAGCAGCCCGGGACAGGGAATACTCTACGAGCAGTACTTC. Amino acids: CASSPGQGILYEQYF. Drawing the rest from reference TRBV9 and TRBJ2-7, the complete variable domain is DSGVTQTPKHLITATGQRVTLRCSPRSGDLSVYWYQQSLDQGLQFLIQYYNGEERAKGNILERFSAQQFPDLHSELNLSSLELGDSALYFCASSPGQGILYEQYFGPGTRLTVT.